Listed here are 17 T cell receptor beta chains from one sample, sequenced in a study of CD8 T cells in ankylosing spondylitis. MiXCR, applied by TCRdb to the 5' RACE reads, yields one record per CDR3 protein. The profile shows around 210,000 distinct CDR3 sequences, 8.2% of them singletons. The specimen sequenced was blood, either unsorted or a sorted T cell fraction (not recorded which). These receptors were obtained from a female donor with ankylosing spondylitis or in good health (not recorded which).

The chain is built from TRBV29-1 and TRBJ2-7; 7 positions agree with TRBD1. In germline, CDR1 is SQVTM, CDR2 ANQGSEA. J lost 3 bases, V lost 4 bases, and 6 bases had no gene match. The CDR3 sequence is 13 residues long. CDR3 DNA: TGCAGCGTTGGGAGGACAGGTAACTACGAGCAGTACTTC. This translates into CSVGRTGNYEQYF.

In its sample, this clonotype was seen many times. The rearrangement links TRBV10-2 to TRBJ2-7; 9 bases align to TRBD2. The germline V gene has CDR1 WSHSY and CDR2 SAAADI. V lost 10 bases to trimming and J lost 2 bases; unmatched junction nucleotides: 6. This CDR3 region has 13 residues. In nucleotides, the CDR3 is TGCGCCACCGGTGGACTAGCGACCTACGAGCAGTACTTC. Translation: CATGGLATYEQYF.

This clonotype occurred a few times. A much larger clone differs from this one at a single base, so this may be a read error. V is TRBV12-3 or TRBV12-4 and J is TRBJ2-3; D ambiguous. CDR3 length: 14 amino acids. CDR3 residues: CTSSLGPVVDTQYF. Here the CDR3 DNA reads TGTACCAGCAGTCTCGGGCCAGTGGTGGATACGCAGTATTTT.

The table lists this clonotype with many counts. V gene TRBV7-2 combines with J gene TRBJ2-4; no reliable D call. The CDR3 covers 12 residues. Trimming stripped 2 bases from V and 7 bases from J, with 6 bases between. Germline lookup yields CDR1 SGHTA and CDR2 FQGNSA. In DNA form, the CDR3 reads TGTGCCAGCAGCTTAAACATTAACATTCAGTACTTC. Residues: CASSLNINIQYF.

This clonotype was counted at least ten times. The chain is built from TRBV29-1 and TRBJ1-2, with D perhaps matching TRBD1 (5 bases). CDR1 is SQVTM, CDR2 ANQGSEA, per germline. The CDR3 covers 13 residues. Trimming removed 4 bases from V and 3 bases from J, with 12 bases in between. The CDR3 is CSVGAGKDYGYTF. In nucleotides, the CDR3 is TGCAGCGTTGGGGCAGGGAAGGACTATGGCTACACCTTC.

This clonotype was recorded many times. The rearrangement uses TRBV6-1 and TRBJ2-1; the match to TRBD2 covers 14 bases. This CDR3 spans 21 amino acids. Germline V gene data show CDR1 as MNHNS and CDR2 as SASEGT. The V gene end was trimmed by 0 bases and the J gene end by 6 bases; junction bases not matched to a gene: 16. CDR3 bases: TGTGCCAGCAGTGAAGCCCTGGGACTAGCGGGAGAGTACCGGCGGGCCAATGAGCAGTTCTTC. This translates into CASSEALGLAGEYRRANEQFF.

This clonotype occurred many times. The chain employs TRBV11-3 and TRBJ2-3; no definite D call. Trimming stripped 1 base from V and 1 base from J, with 15 bases between. CDR1 and CDR2 from the germline V gene are SGHNT and YENEEA. The CDR3 contains 17 residues. The CDR3 nucleotides are TGTGCCAGCAGCTTAGGGACGGGTGTCGGAGGCACAGATACGCAGTATTTT. It codes for CASSLGTGVGGTDTQYF. The full variable domain, its missing parts supplied by reference TRBV11-3 and TRBJ2-3, is EAGVVQSPRYKIIEKKQPVAFWCNPISGHNTLYWYLQNLGQGPELLIRYENEEAVDDSQLPKDRFSAERLKGVDSTLKIQPAELGDSAVYLCASSLGTGVGGTDTQYFGPGTRLTVL.

This clonotype was observed many times. This chain joins TRBV29-1 and TRBJ2-3, with TRBD2 identical over 10 bases. The CDR3 length is 16 residues. J gave up 0 bases and V 7 bases, and 10 bases lay outside the gene matches. The V gene's germline CDR1 is SQVTM and CDR2 ANQGSEA. The CDR3 DNA is TGCAGCGGCACAAGGGGACTAGCGTATAGCACAGATACGCAGTATTTT. It codes for CSGTRGLAYSTDTQYF.

The table lists this clonotype with many counts. The rearrangement uses TRBV25-1 and TRBJ2-1, with 14 bases that match TRBD2. Germline CDR1 is MGHDK and CDR2 is SYGVNS. The CDR3 has 17 amino acids. The ends lost 1 base at V and 8 bases at J; junction bases unmatched: 7. CDR3 DNA sequence: TGTGCCAGCAGTGAATTGGGACTAGCGGGAGTCCTCGATGAGCAGTTCTTC. It codes for CASSELGLAGVLDEQFF.

This clonotype has a count of ten or more. The rearrangement links TRBV28 to TRBJ2-1; 8 bases agree with TRBD2. The CDR3 extends over 17 amino acids. Germline-derived CDR1 and CDR2 are MDHEN and SYDVKM. The trim removed 5 bases at V and 4 bases at J, leaving 13 bases unmatched. The CDR3 protein is CASSPLLAAGIYNEQFF. The CDR3 bases are TGTGCCAGCAGTCCCTTACTAGCGGCGGGTATTTACAATGAGCAGTTCTTC.

This clonotype was recorded many times. The chain links TRBV12-3 or TRBV12-4 to TRBJ2-5; no reliable D call. The CDR3 has 12 residues. V was pared by 2 bases and J by 2 bases, with 3 bases between. In DNA, the CDR3 is TGTGCCAGCAGTTTACAGCAAGAGACCCAGTACTTC. It codes for CASSLQQETQYF.

This clonotype has only a few counts. The V call is TRBV7-2, the J call TRBJ2-1; 7 nucleotides agree with TRBD2. The CDR3 runs to 15 residues. Germline CDR1 and CDR2: SGHTA and FQGNSA. The V segment lost 2 bases and the J segment 4 bases; nucleotides outside the gene matches: 5. The CDR3 DNA reads TGTGCCAGCAGCTTAACGGGAGCGGGGTACAATGAGCAGTTCTTC. Its protein is CASSLTGAGYNEQFF.

The sample holds many counts of this clonotype. The chain is built from TRBV4-3 and TRBJ2-2; D is unclear. V was trimmed by 4 bases and J by 4 bases, leaving 10 bases between them. Germline V CDR1 and CDR2: LGHNA, YSLEER. There are 14 residues in the CDR3. The CDR3 reads CASSPRALTGELFF. DNA of the CDR3: TGCGCCAGCAGCCCCCGGGCCCTCACCGGGGAGCTGTTTTTT.

This clonotype was picked up many times. V is TRBV18 and J is TRBJ2-7; D not certain. This CDR3 has 13 amino acids. CDR1 is KGHSH, CDR2 LQKENI, per germline. V was trimmed by 0 bases and J by 7 bases, leaving 10 bases between them. The DNA for the CDR3 is TGTGCCAGCTCACCACCGGCGCAGGAAGAGCAGTACTTC. Its protein is CASSPPAQEEQYF.

This clonotype has a count of ten or more. This chain links TRBV28 with TRBJ1-2; D is perhaps TRBD1 (6 bases). Trimming pared 6 bases from V and 2 bases from J, leaving 16 bases between. The germline gives CDR1 MDHEN, CDR2 SYDVKM. The CDR3 loop spans 15 amino acids. DNA of the CDR3: TGTGCCAGCAGGCCGGGGGGGCGCGCCAACTATGGCTACACCTTC. The encoded protein is CASRPGGRANYGYTF.

The rearrangement uses TRBV6-2 or TRBV6-3 and TRBJ2-1, with 14 nucleotides matching TRBD2. This CDR3 comprises 21 residues. With 2 bases clipped from V and 10 bases from J, the junction kept 22 bases outside the gene matches. Germline CDR1 is MNHEY and CDR2 is SVGEGT. CDR3 loop: CASSYQGTPTSGRAGRFEQFF. The CDR3 DNA reads TGTGCCAGCAGTTACCAGGGGACCCCGACTAGCGGGAGGGCGGGACGTTTCGAGCAGTTCTTC.

This clonotype was counted many times. The V and J genes are TRBV27 and TRBJ2-1, with no clear D. CDR1 MNHEY and CDR2 SMNVEV come from the germline V gene (reference sequence). This CDR3 region has 13 residues. Trimming left V 3 bases short and J 9 bases short, with 12 bases between. CDR3 sequence (DNA): TGTGCCAGCAGTTTGTCATTAGGGTTTGAGCAGTTCTTC. Encoded protein: CASSLSLGFEQFF.